This is a list of T cell receptor beta chains from one sample in a study of T cell responses to AZD1222 COVID-19 vaccine. Clones were sequenced by immunoSEQ multiplex PCR, and TCRdb holds only the in-frame ones, with some missing. The profile shows 55,000 to 80,000 clones, approximately 80% of them singletons. Sequenced material: peripheral blood, taken on day 0 of AZD1222 vaccination. The receptors originated from an adult in good health. The CDR3 runs from the conserved cysteine through the conserved F or W. A D gene is named only where the DNA matches it firmly. Expanded clones get a size class; other rows say once, few or many, or leave the size out.

DNA: TGCAGCGTTGAAGGAACCGGGAATACTGAAGCTTTCTTT; CDR3: CSVEGTGNTEAFF; D: .; V: TRBV29-1; J: TRBJ1-1; size: .
DNA: TGTGCCAGCAGCCTAGGCCCATATAGCAATCAGCCCCAGCATTTT; CDR3: CASSLGPYSNQPQHF; D: .; V: TRBV7-2; J: TRBJ1-5; size: .
DNA: TGTGCCAGCAGTTCGAAGGAGTACTTC; CDR3: CASSSKEYF; D: .; V: TRBV27; J: TRBJ2-5; size: .
DNA: TGCAGCGTTGGAAAGGGGGAGACCCAGTACTTC; CDR3: CSVGKGETQYF; D: .; V: TRBV29-1; J: TRBJ2-5; size: once
DNA: TGTGCCAGCAGCGGGGATCAGGGACGGAGGAACACTGAAGCTTTCTTT; CDR3: CASSGDQGRRNTEAFF; D: .; V: TRBV9; J: TRBJ1-1; size: .
DNA: TGTGCCAGTAGTATATCTCGGACAGGGCTCAATTATGGCTACACCTTC; CDR3: CASSISRTGLNYGYTF; D: TRBD1; V: TRBV19; J: TRBJ1-2; size: .
DNA: TGTGCCAGCAGCTCCACGGCGGGGGGGCGTATCTTC; CDR3: CASSSTAGGRIF; D: TRBD2; V: TRBV11-2; J: TRBJ2-1; size: .
DNA: TGTGCCAGCAGTCCGACAGGGGACTATGGCTACACCTTC; CDR3: CASSPTGDYGYTF; D: TRBD1; V: TRBV6-1; J: TRBJ1-2; size: .
DNA: TGTGCCAGCAGCCGGGGACAGGGTAACAATCAGCCCCAGCATTTT; CDR3: CASSRGQGNNQPQHF; D: TRBD1; V: TRBV7-2; J: TRBJ1-5; size: .
DNA: TGTGCCAGCAGCTTGTTGGAGCGATACACCGGGGAGCTGTTTTTT; CDR3: CASSLLERYTGELFF; D: .; V: TRBV5-8; J: TRBJ2-2; size: few
DNA: TGTGCCAGCAGCCCTCAGGGGGCCGAGCAGTACTTC; CDR3: CASSPQGAEQYF; D: TRBD1; V: TRBV12-3/TRBV12-4; J: TRBJ2-7; size: .
DNA: TGTGCCAGCAGTGAAGAGAGGGGTCGGCCGACTGACTATGGCTACACCTTC; CDR3: CASSEERGRPTDYGYTF; D: .; V: TRBV6-1; J: TRBJ1-2; size: .
DNA: TGTGCCAGCAGCTCGAGACCAGGCGATGAGCAGTTCTTC; CDR3: CASSSRPGDEQFF; D: .; V: TRBV7-8; J: TRBJ2-1; size: .
DNA: TGTGCCAGCAGCTTAGTTTCTAGCGTAGGCACAGATACGCAGTATTTT; CDR3: CASSLVSSVGTDTQYF; D: .; V: TRBV7-9; J: TRBJ2-3; size: few
DNA: TGCGCCAGCAGCTTGTCCGGGACAGGGGGCTACAATGAGCAGTTCTTC; CDR3: CASSLSGTGGYNEQFF; D: TRBD1; V: TRBV5-1; J: TRBJ2-1; size: once
DNA: TGTGCCAGCAGCAAAGTCGGGTCGCAGTACTTC; CDR3: CASSKVGSQYF; D: .; V: TRBV21-1; J: TRBJ2-7; size: .
DNA: TGTGCCAGCAGCTTGGCAGACAGGGGGTACACTGAAGCTTTCTTT; CDR3: CASSLADRGYTEAFF; D: TRBD1; V: TRBV5-4; J: TRBJ1-1; size: .
DNA: TGTGCCAGCAGTCAGGGCAATCAGCCCCAGCATTTT; CDR3: CASSQGNQPQHF; D: .; V: TRBV27; J: TRBJ1-5; size: .
DNA: TGTGCCAGCAGTTACTCCCGGGGCTATGGCTACACCTTC; CDR3: CASSYSRGYGYTF; D: .; V: TRBV6-2/TRBV6-3; J: TRBJ1-2; size: .
DNA: TGTGCCAGCAGTTACCCGGCGTTCTCCTACAATGAGCAGTTCTTC; CDR3: CASSYPAFSYNEQFF; D: .; V: TRBV6-2/TRBV6-3; J: TRBJ2-1; size: once
DNA: TGTGCCAGTAGTACCCCGGATCTGGGGGGCTACACCTTC; CDR3: CASSTPDLGGYTF; D: .; V: TRBV19; J: TRBJ1-2; size: .
DNA: TGTGCCAGCAGCTTGGCTGGGTTCGGTGGCGAGCAGTACTTC; CDR3: CASSLAGFGGEQYF; D: .; V: TRBV5-5; J: TRBJ2-7; size: few
DNA: TGTGCCAGTAGTTTGGACAGGGGGCTGAACACTGAAGCTTTCTTT; CDR3: CASSLDRGLNTEAFF; D: TRBD1; V: TRBV19; J: TRBJ1-1; size: .
DNA: TGTGCCAGTAGCCGGACCCGCCTAGACTCCTACGAGCAGTACTTC; CDR3: CASSRTRLDSYEQYF; D: .; V: TRBV19; J: TRBJ2-7; size: few
DNA: TGTGCCAGCAGTTATACTCCCAGGGTTAATCAGCCCCAGCATTTT; CDR3: CASSYTPRVNQPQHF; D: .; V: TRBV6-2/TRBV6-3; J: TRBJ1-5; size: .
DNA: TGTGCCAGCAGCGATCCTATCAGGGTGGGGGCCGATCAAGAGACCCAGTACTTC; CDR3: CASSDPIRVGADQETQYF; D: .; V: TRBV7-2; J: TRBJ2-5; size: .
DNA: TGTGCCAGCAGCCCCCGCCTCACTTACTACGAGCAGTACTTC; CDR3: CASSPRLTYYEQYF; D: .; V: TRBV9; J: TRBJ2-7; size: .
DNA: TGTGCCAGCAGACCGACGACAGGGGGCACAGAAAAACTGTTTTTT; CDR3: CASRPTTGGTEKLFF; D: TRBD1; V: TRBV28; J: TRBJ1-4; size: .
DNA: TGTGCCATCGACAGGGGAGGGACTGAAGCTTTCTTT; CDR3: CAIDRGGTEAFF; D: TRBD1; V: TRBV30; J: TRBJ1-1; size: .
DNA: TGTGCCAGCGGGACGGGGGGTAAAAACATTCAGTACTTC; CDR3: CASGTGGKNIQYF; D: TRBD2; V: TRBV6-6; J: TRBJ2-4; size: .
DNA: TGCGCCAGCAGCCGGGGGACAGCGGTGGGCGAAAAACTGTTTTTT; CDR3: CASSRGTAVGEKLFF; D: TRBD1; V: TRBV4-3; J: TRBJ1-4; size: .
DNA: TGTGCCAGCAGTCCAGCAGGGGGCGAATGGAGCAATCAGCCCCAGCATTTT; CDR3: CASSPAGGEWSNQPQHF; D: TRBD1; V: TRBV28; J: TRBJ1-5; size: .
DNA: TGCAGCGTCGGACGGGGGGGGTTGATTACTGAAGCTTTCTTT; CDR3: CSVGRGGLITEAFF; D: .; V: TRBV29-1; J: TRBJ1-1; size: once
DNA: TGTGCCTGGAGTGTACCGGGGACGTCGGGGAATCAGCCCCAGCATTTT; CDR3: CAWSVPGTSGNQPQHF; D: .; V: TRBV30; J: TRBJ1-5; size: .
DNA: TGCGCCAGCAGCCGTCTGGGATTATTGACAGGGGGCAATGGCTACACCTTC; CDR3: CASSRLGLLTGGNGYTF; D: TRBD1; V: TRBV4-3; J: TRBJ1-2; size: once
DNA: TGTGCCAGCAGCCTTAAAGGGGGTTACAATGAGCAGTTCTTC; CDR3: CASSLKGGYNEQFF; D: .; V: TRBV28; J: TRBJ2-1; size: .
DNA: TGTGCCAGCAAGGGGGAGGGGTACGAGCAGTACTTC; CDR3: CASKGEGYEQYF; D: .; V: TRBV6-1; J: TRBJ2-7; size: .
DNA: TGTGCCAGCAGCCCCAGAGGTAGGACCTTCAGCGAGCAGTTCTTC; CDR3: CASSPRGRTFSEQFF; D: .; V: TRBV7-2; J: TRBJ2-1; size: once
DNA: TGTGCCAGCAGCGCCCGACAGACGGTGAGCTCTGGAAACACCATATATTTT; CDR3: CASSARQTVSSGNTIYF; D: .; V: TRBV9; J: TRBJ1-3; size: .
DNA: TGCGCCAGCAGCTTACAGGGAAACGAGCAGTACTTC; CDR3: CASSLQGNEQYF; D: .; V: TRBV5-1; J: TRBJ2-7; size: .